The 6 T cell receptor beta chains presented below share a single source sample, sequenced in a study of T cell responses to AZD1222 COVID-19 vaccine (dated by TCRdb to about 2021). Receptors were amplified or captured by the immunoSEQ multiplex PCR assay. Imported from immuneACCESS, the table was reduced by TCRdb to in-frame sequences with V and J called. These copies leave out some clones; in studies compared against another copy, an unresolved V gene accounts for under half, and the cause of the remainder is not known. Counted in this sample were about 170,000 clones; roughly 87% of them appeared once. Around 1% of the sample is held by the ten biggest clonotypes. The sample's time point label, decoded: about 28 days (+/-7) after the second vaccine dose. The specimen was peripheral blood, collected 28 days after the second AZD1222 dose. The receptors here all came from an adult who received the AZD1222 COVID-19 vaccine.

The CDR3 loop is CASSGQGFTGELFF. The CDR3 DNA sequence: TGCGCCAGCAGTGGACAGGGGTTTACCGGGGAGCTGTTTTTT. The chain is built from TRBV10-1 and TRBJ2-2; 8 nucleotides align to TRBD1. The V gene's germline CDR1 is WNHNN and CDR2 SYGVQD (reference sequence). The V segment lost 4 bases and the J segment 5 bases; nucleotides outside the gene matches: 3. This CDR3 contains 14 residues.

This rearrangement joins TRBV2 to TRBJ1-1; a possible D gene is TRBD1 (5 bases). Between the trimmed V and J ends, which lost 3 bases and 11 bases, there was a span of 16 bases. Germline V gene lookup returns CDR1 SNHLY and CDR2 FYNNEI. This CDR3 comprises 13 residues. The CDR3 sequence: CASSDPGAHGAFF. The DNA for the CDR3 is TGTGCCAGCAGTGACCCCGGGGCCCATGGGGCTTTCTTT.

This clone was seen just once. This chain joins TRBV7-7 and TRBJ2-3; D gene uncertain. This CDR3 has 14 residues. Germline V gives CDR1 SSHAT, CDR2 FNYEAQ (reference sequence). With 1 base removed from V and 1 base from J, the gap between germline ends came to 6 bases. The CDR3 region is CASSLGLGTDTQYF. The CDR3, as DNA: TGTGCCAGCAGCTTAGGTCTGGGCACAGATACGCAGTATTTT.

This chain joins TRBV9 and TRBJ2-1; 7 bases fit TRBD2. CDR3 size: 14 residues. Germline V gene data show CDR1 as SGDLS and CDR2 as YYNGEE. V shed 4 bases, J shed 9 bases, and the junction held 10 bases outside the gene matches. The chain's CDR3 is CASSTGTTHREQFF. CDR3 nucleotides: TGTGCCAGCAGCACCGGGACTACCCATCGTGAGCAGTTCTTC.

The chain carries TRBV9 and TRBJ2-1; D uncertain. Germline CDR1 is SGDLS and CDR2 is YYNGEE. Trimming pared 2 bases from V and 4 bases from J, leaving 1 base between. The CDR3 is 11 residues long. The DNA for the CDR3 is TGTGCCAGCAGCGTGTACAATGAGCAGTTCTTC. This codes for CASSVYNEQFF.

This rearrangement joins TRBV2 to TRBJ1-4; D is possibly TRBD1 (6 bases). V lost 3 bases, J lost 8 bases, and 16 bases lay in between. There are 15 residues in the CDR3. Germline CDR1 and CDR2: SNHLY and FYNNEI. The DNA for the CDR3 is TGTGCCAGCAGTGAGGCCGGGACACGGGGGGAAAAACTGTTTTTT. Translated, it gives CASSEAGTRGEKLFF.